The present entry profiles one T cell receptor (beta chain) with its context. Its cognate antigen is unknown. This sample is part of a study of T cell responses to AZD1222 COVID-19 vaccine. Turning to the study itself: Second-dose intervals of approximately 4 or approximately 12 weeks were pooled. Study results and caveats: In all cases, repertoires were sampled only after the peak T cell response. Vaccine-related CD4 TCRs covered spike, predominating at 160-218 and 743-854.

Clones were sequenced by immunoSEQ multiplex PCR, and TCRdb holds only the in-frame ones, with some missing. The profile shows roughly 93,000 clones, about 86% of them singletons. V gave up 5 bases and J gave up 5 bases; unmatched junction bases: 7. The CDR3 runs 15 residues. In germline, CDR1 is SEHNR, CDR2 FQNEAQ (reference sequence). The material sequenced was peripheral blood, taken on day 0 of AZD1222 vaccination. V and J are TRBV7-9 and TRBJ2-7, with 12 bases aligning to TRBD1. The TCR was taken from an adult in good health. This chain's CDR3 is CASSPPGQGADEQYF. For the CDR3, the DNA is TGTGCCAGCAGCCCACCGGGACAGGGGGCCGACGAGCAGTACTTC.